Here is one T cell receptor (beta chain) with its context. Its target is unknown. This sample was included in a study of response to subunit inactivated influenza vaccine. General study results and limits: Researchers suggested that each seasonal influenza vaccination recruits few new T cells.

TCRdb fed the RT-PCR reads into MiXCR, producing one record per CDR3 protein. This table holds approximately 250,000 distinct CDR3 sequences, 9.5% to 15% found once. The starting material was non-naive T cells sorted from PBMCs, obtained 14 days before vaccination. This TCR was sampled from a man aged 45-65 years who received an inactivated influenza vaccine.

The DNA of the CDR3 is TGTGCCAGCAGCCCATGGCGGGACAGCAATGAGCAGTTCTTC. Translated: CASSPWRDSNEQFF. V gene TRBV7-2 combines with J gene TRBJ2-1, with D possibly matching TRBD1 (7 bases). V lost 5 bases to trimming and J lost 6 bases, with 14 bases between them. Germline V gene lookup returns CDR1 SGHTA and CDR2 FQGNSA. CDR3 length: 14 residues.